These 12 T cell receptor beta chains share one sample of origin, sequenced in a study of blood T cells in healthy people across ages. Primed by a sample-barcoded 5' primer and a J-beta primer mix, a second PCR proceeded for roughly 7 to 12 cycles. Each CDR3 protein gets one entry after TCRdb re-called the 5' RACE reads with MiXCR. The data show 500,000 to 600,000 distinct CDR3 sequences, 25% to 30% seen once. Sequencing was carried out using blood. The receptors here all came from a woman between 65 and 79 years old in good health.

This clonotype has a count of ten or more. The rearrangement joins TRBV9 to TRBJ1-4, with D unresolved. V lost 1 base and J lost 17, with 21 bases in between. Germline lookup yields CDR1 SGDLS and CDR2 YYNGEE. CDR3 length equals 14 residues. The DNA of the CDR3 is TGTGCCAGCAGCGTAAACGGAGAGGGTTGGCCCCTCTTTTTT. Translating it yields CASSVNGEGWPLFF.

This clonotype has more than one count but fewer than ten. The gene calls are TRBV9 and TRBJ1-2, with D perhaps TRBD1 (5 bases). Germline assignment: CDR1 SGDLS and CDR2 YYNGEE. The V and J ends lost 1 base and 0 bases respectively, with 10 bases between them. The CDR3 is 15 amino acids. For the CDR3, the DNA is TGTGCCAGCAGCGTAAGGGGCTCCCCTAACTATGGCTACACCTTC. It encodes CASSVRGSPNYGYTF.

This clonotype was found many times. The CDR3 DNA reads as TGTGCCAGCAGCCCGACCGGGACTAGCGGGTTGGCGTCCCAGTACTTC. As protein: CASSPTGTSGLASQYF. This sequence joins TRBV3-1 and TRBJ2-5; 12 bases map to TRBD2. There are 16 residues in the CDR3. Trimming cost V 4 bases and J 9 bases; bases outside gene matches: 12. Germline V lookup: CDR1 LGHDT, CDR2 YNNKEL (reference sequence).

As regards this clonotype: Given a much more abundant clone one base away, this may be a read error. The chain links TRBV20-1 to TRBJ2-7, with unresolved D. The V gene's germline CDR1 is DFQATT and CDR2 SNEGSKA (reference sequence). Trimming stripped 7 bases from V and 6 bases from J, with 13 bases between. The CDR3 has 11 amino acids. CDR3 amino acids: CSVIGPSEQYF. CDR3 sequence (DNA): TGCAGTGTTATAGGACCGAGCGAGCAGTACTTC.

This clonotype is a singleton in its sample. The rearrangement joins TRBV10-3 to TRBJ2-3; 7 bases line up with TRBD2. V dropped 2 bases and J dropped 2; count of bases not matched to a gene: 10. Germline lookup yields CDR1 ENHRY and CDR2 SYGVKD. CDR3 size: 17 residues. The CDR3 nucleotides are TGTGCCATCAGTGAGCGGGGAAGCGGGGCCCTCACAGATACGCAGTATTTT. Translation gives CAISERGSGALTDTQYF.

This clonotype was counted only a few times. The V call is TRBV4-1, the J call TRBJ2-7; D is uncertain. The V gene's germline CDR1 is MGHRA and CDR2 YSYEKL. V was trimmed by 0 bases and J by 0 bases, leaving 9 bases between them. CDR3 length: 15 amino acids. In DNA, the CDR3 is TGCGCCAGCAGCCAAGACAGCTCTAACTCCTACGAGCAGTACTTC. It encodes CASSQDSSNSYEQYF.

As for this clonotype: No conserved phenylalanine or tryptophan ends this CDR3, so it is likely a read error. CDR3 sequence: CASSRWDSGTEAFL. DNA for the CDR3: TGTGCCAGCAGCAGATGGGACTCGGGCACTGAAGCTTTCCTT. This rearrangement joins TRBV3-1 to TRBJ1-1; D is possibly TRBD1 (5 bases). V was cut by 5 bases and J by 4 bases, with 14 bases left in between. In germline, CDR1 is LGHDT, CDR2 YNNKEL (reference sequence). This CDR3 contains 14 residues.

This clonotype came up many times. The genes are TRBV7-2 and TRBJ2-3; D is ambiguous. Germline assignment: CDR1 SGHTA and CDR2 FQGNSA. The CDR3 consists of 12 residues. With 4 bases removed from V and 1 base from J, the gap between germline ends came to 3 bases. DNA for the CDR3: TGTGCCAGCAGCTGGGGCACAGATACGCAGTATTTT. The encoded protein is CASSWGTDTQYF.

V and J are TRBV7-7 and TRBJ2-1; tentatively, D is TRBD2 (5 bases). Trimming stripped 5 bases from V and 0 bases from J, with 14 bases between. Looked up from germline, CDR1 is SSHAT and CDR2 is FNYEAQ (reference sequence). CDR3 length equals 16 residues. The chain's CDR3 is CASSRGSARSYNEQFF. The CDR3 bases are TGTGCCAGCAGCCGAGGTAGCGCCCGCTCCTACAATGAGCAGTTCTTC.

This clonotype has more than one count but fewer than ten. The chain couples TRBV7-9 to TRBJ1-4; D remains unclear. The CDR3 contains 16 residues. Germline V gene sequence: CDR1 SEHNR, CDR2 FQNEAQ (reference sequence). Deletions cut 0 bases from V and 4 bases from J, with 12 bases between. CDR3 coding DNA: TGTGCCAGCAGCTTAGCGCAAGGAGAATATAATGAAAAACTGTTTTTT. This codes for CASSLAQGEYNEKLFF.

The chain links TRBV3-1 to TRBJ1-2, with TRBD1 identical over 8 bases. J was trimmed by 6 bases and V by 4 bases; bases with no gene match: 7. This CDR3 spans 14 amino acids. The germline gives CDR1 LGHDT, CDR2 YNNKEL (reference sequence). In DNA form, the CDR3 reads TGTGCCAGCAGCCGCGTTGACAGGGGAAATGGCTACACCTTC. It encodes CASSRVDRGNGYTF.

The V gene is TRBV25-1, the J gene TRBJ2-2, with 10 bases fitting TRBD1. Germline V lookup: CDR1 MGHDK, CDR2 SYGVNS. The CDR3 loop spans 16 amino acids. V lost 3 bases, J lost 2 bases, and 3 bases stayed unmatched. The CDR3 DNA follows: TGTGCCAGCAGTGACCGGGACAGGGGTAACACCGGGGAGCTGTTTTTT. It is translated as CASSDRDRGNTGELFF.